A single sample gave rise to the 26 T cell receptor beta chains below, sequenced in a study of cytomegalovirus exposure and HLA in healthy donors. The PCR employed 60 Vbeta primers together with 13 Jbeta primers. The protocol was immunoSEQ multiplex PCR, while the TCRdb copy is restricted to in-frame clones and leaves out a portion. The top ten clones hold 1% of a sample with about 180,000 clones, around 85% of them seen once. The sequencing input was PBMCs. The receptors come from a boy between 2 and 10 years old in good health and CMV-seronegative.

This clone is a singleton in its sample. The CDR3 spells CAWSALAGYNEQFF. CDR3 bases: TGTGCCTGGAGTGCACTAGCGGGCTACAATGAGCAGTTCTTC. The rearrangement links TRBV30 to TRBJ2-1, with TRBD2 matching over 9 bases. There are 14 residues in the CDR3. Germline CDR1 GTSNPN, CDR2 SVGIG (reference sequence). V shed 1 base, J shed 3 bases, and the junction held 1 base outside the gene matches.

J is TRBJ2-7 and V is TRBV5-1; possibly TRBD2 for D (6 bases). Deletions cut 0 bases from V and 3 bases from J, with 10 bases between. Germline V gene data show CDR1 as SGHRS and CDR2 as YFSETQ. This CDR3 contains 14 residues. CDR3 in DNA: TGCGCCAGCAGCTTGGAGGACGGGAGCTACGAGCAGTACTTC. This codes for CASSLEDGSYEQYF. Full variable domain (rest looked up from reference TRBV5-1 and TRBJ2-7): KAGVTQTPRYLIKTRGQQVTLSCSPISGHRSVSWYQQTPGQGLQFLFEYFSETQRNKGNFPGRFSGRQFSNSRSEMNVSTLELGDSALYLCASSLEDGSYEQYFGPGTRLTVT.

The chain has TRBV28 and TRBJ1-5, with TRBD1 as a possible D gene (5 bases). Deletions cut 3 bases from V and 3 bases from J, with 9 bases between. The CDR3 has 14 amino acids. Germline V gives CDR1 MDHEN, CDR2 SYDVKM. The CDR3 region has the DNA TGTGCCAGCAGTTTTCAAGGGGCCAATCAGCCCCAGCATTTT. This encodes CASSFQGANQPQHF.

V gene TRBV9 combines with J gene TRBJ2-1; a possible D gene is TRBD2 (5 bases). V gave up 3 bases and J gave up 1 base, with 8 bases separating them. This CDR3 has 14 amino acids. From germline, CDR1 is SGDLS and CDR2 YYNGEE. For the CDR3, the DNA is TGTGCCAGCAGCGGGGAGCTTTCCTACAATGAGCAGTTCTTC. The encoded protein is CASSGELSYNEQFF.

The V gene is TRBV2, the J gene TRBJ2-3; 11 bases fit TRBD1. The CDR3 runs to 15 residues. J was trimmed by 6 bases and V by 6 bases; bases with no gene match: 8. The V gene's germline CDR1 is SNHLY and CDR2 FYNNEI. The CDR3 is CASSERTGGDDTQYF. CDR3 nucleotides: TGTGCCAGCAGCGAACGGACAGGGGGCGATGATACGCAGTATTTT. The variable domain in full, completed from reference TRBV2 and TRBJ2-3, reads EPEVTQTPSHQVTQMGQEVILRCVPISNHLYFYWYRQILGQKVEFLVSFYNNEISEKSEIFDDQFSVERPDGSNFTLKIRSTKLEDSAMYFCASSERTGGDDTQYFGPGTRLTVL.

The chain recombines TRBV5-1 with TRBJ1-4, with TRBD1 matching 7 bases. Germline V gene lookup returns CDR1 SGHRS and CDR2 YFSETQ. The CDR3 extends over 16 amino acids. J lost 0 bases, V lost 4 bases, and 6 bases had no gene match. The CDR3, as DNA: TGCGCCAGCAGCCCCGGGGGACAGCCAACTAATGAAAAACTGTTTTTT. Residues: CASSPGGQPTNEKLFF.

The chain is built from TRBV9 and TRBJ1-2, with a possible D match to TRBD1 (5 bases). The germline CDR1 and CDR2 sequences are SGDLS and YYNGEE. Trimming took 4 bases from V and 8 from J, leaving 18 bases between them. CDR3 length: 14 amino acids. In DNA, the CDR3 is TGTGCCAGCAGCCGCCCAGGGCGAATTGCGGGCTACACCTTC. It codes for CASSRPGRIAGYTF.

V and J are TRBV15 and TRBJ1-1, with TRBD1 matching 7 bases. The V segment lost 0 bases and the J segment 5 bases; nucleotides outside the gene matches: 9. The length of the CDR3 is 16 residues. Germline V gene sequence: CDR1 LNHNV, CDR2 YYDKDF (reference sequence). The CDR3 loop reads CATSRDSNRGGTEAFF. DNA for the CDR3: TGTGCCACCAGCAGAGATTCCAACAGGGGCGGGACTGAAGCTTTCTTT.

The chain employs TRBV5-1 and TRBJ2-3, with D tentatively TRBD2 (6 bases). Germline-derived CDR1 and CDR2 are SGHRS and YFSETQ. Trimming removed 6 bases at V and 1 base at J, with 18 bases between. The CDR3 spans 16 residues. CDR3 in DNA: TGCGCCAGCACCCCCCTCGGCCCTAGCGGCACAGATACGCAGTATTTT. Encoded protein: CASTPLGPSGTDTQYF.

This sequence joins TRBV5-4 and TRBJ2-3; 7 bases map to TRBD1. Per germline, CDR1 SGHNT and CDR2 YYREEE (reference sequence). The CDR3 is 17 amino acids. V shed 3 bases and J 1 base; nucleotides not matched to a gene: 11. CDR3 nucleotides: TGTGCCAGCAGCTCGAACCGGGGACAGTTTGGCACAGATACGCAGTATTTT. Amino acids: CASSSNRGQFGTDTQYF.

The J gene is TRBJ2-3, the V gene TRBV5-1, with 9 bases fitting TRBD2. V gave up 1 base and J gave up 1 base; unmatched junction bases: 4. The CDR3 covers 16 residues. Germline V gene data show CDR1 as SGHRS and CDR2 as YFSETQ. The chain's CDR3 is CASSLLAGGGTDTQYF. CDR3 DNA sequence: TGCGCCAGCAGCTTGTTGGCGGGGGGGGGCACAGATACGCAGTATTTT.

V and J are TRBV28 and TRBJ1-1, with TRBD1 identical over 10 bases. Germline V gene data show CDR1 as MDHEN and CDR2 as SYDVKM. This CDR3 has 15 amino acids. Germline trimming cut 5 bases from V and 5 bases from J; bases unmatched to any gene: 8. The DNA for the CDR3 is TGTGCCAGCAGTACCCGGACAGGGGGTTGGACTGAAGCTTTCTTT. This encodes CASSTRTGGWTEAFF.

This rearrangement joins TRBV25-1 to TRBJ2-1; 9 bases are shared with TRBD2. Germline CDR1 reads MGHDK; CDR2 reads SYGVNS. V was pared by 3 bases and J by 6 bases, with 6 bases of the junction left unmatched. This CDR3 contains 15 residues. CDR3 bases: TGTGCCAGCAGTGATAACCCTAGCGGGGTCAATGAGCAGTTCTTC. Translation gives CASSDNPSGVNEQFF. The entire variable domain, with the rest obtained from reference TRBV25-1 and TRBJ2-1, is as follows: EADIYQTPRYLVIGTGKKITLECSQTMGHDKMYWYQQDPGMELHLIHYSYGVNSTEKGDLSSESTVSRIRTEHFPLTLESARPSHTSQYLCASSDNPSGVNEQFFGPGTRLTVL.

The chain recombines TRBV9 with TRBJ1-2; TRBD1 matches 12 bases. V dropped 0 bases and J dropped 7; count of bases not matched to a gene: 10. Germline-derived CDR1 and CDR2 are SGDLS and YYNGEE. CDR3 size: 17 residues. CDR3 sequence reads: CASSVDRGQGAKGGYTF. The CDR3 coding sequence is TGTGCCAGCAGCGTAGATCGGGGACAGGGGGCAAAGGGTGGCTACACCTTC. Supplemented by reference TRBV9 and TRBJ1-2, the full variable domain reads DSGVTQTPKHLITATGQRVTLRCSPRSGDLSVYWYQQSLDQGLQFLIQYYNGEERAKGNILERFSAQQFPDLHSELNLSSLELGDSALYFCASSVDRGQGAKGGYTFGSGTRLTVV.

This clone was picked up a small number of times. The chain carries TRBV5-1 and TRBJ2-5; D is uncertain. V was pared by 1 base and J by 1 base, with 5 bases between. Germline V gene sequence: CDR1 SGHRS, CDR2 YFSETQ. There are 13 residues in the CDR3. The CDR3 nucleotides read TGCGCCAGCAGCTTGCCCGGCCAAGAGACCCAGTACTTC. It specifies CASSLPGQETQYF.

The CDR3 sequence is CATSPGGNTIYF. The CDR3 DNA sequence: TGTGCCACCAGCCCAGGTGGAAACACCATATATTTT. The J gene is TRBJ1-3, the V gene TRBV15; D gene unclear. Trimming stripped 5 bases from V and 3 bases from J, with 5 bases between. Germline loops: CDR1 LNHNV, CDR2 YYDKDF (reference sequence). The length of the CDR3 is 12 residues.

V is TRBV5-4 and J is TRBJ2-6; TRBD1 is a possible D gene (6 bases). CDR3 length: 16 amino acids. V dropped 4 bases and J dropped 1 base, with 12 bases sitting between them. Germline V gene lookup returns CDR1 SGHNT and CDR2 YYREEE (reference sequence). CDR3 coding DNA: TGTGCCAGCAGCCAAGAGGGGGATTCTGGGGCCAACGTCCTGACTTTC. It encodes CASSQEGDSGANVLTF.

The chain links TRBV7-2 to TRBJ1-6, with 9 nucleotides matching TRBD1. Germline V gene data show CDR1 as SGHTA and CDR2 as FQGNSA. The CDR3 runs to 18 residues. V shed 3 bases, J shed 8 bases, and the junction held 14 bases outside the gene matches. CDR3 sequence: CASSLVPPGQGSHSPLHF. The CDR3 DNA reads TGTGCCAGCAGCTTGGTACCACCGGGACAGGGTTCGCATTCACCCCTCCACTTT.

The J gene is TRBJ2-1, the V gene TRBV6-5; D is perhaps TRBD1 (8 bases). The germline V gene encodes CDR1 MNHEY and CDR2 SVGAGI. This CDR3 is built from 15 residues. V lost 9 bases, J lost 1 base, and 16 bases lay in between. The CDR3 protein is CASMNRGGSYNEQFF. CDR3 nucleotides: TGTGCCAGTATGAACAGGGGGGGGTCCTACAATGAGCAGTTCTTC.

The V and J genes are TRBV5-5 and TRBJ2-3; D possibly corresponds to TRBD2 (5 bases). Looked up from germline, CDR1 is SGHKS and CDR2 is YYEKEE (reference sequence). The CDR3 loop spans 13 amino acids. Trimming took 5 bases from V and 0 from J, leaving 7 bases between them. DNA of the CDR3: TGTGCCAGCAGGAGAGGGAGCACAGATACGCAGTATTTT. Amino acids: CASRRGSTDTQYF.

The genes are TRBV9 and TRBJ2-5, with 8 bases matching TRBD2. V lost 3 bases, J lost 2 bases, and 12 bases stayed unmatched. The CDR3 sequence is 17 residues long. Germline V lookup: CDR1 SGDLS, CDR2 YYNGEE. The CDR3: CASSAGGLTSGQETQYF. CDR3 bases: TGTGCCAGCAGCGCCGGGGGTCTAACTAGCGGACAAGAGACCCAGTACTTC.

V usage is TRBV7-8 and J usage is TRBJ1-1, with 7 bases aligning to TRBD1. Trimming cost V 5 bases and J 4 bases; bases outside gene matches: 16. Germline loops: CDR1 SGHVS, CDR2 FQNEAQ. The CDR3 is made up of 17 amino acids. In nucleotides, the CDR3 is TGTGCCAGCAGCCCACCGGGCAGGGGGTATGTGGGCACTGAAGCTTTCTTT. Its translation is CASSPPGRGYVGTEAFF.

In its sample, this clone was seen once. The chain uses TRBV9 and TRBJ2-1, with D perhaps TRBD1 (8 bases). This CDR3 spans 18 amino acids. Trimming stripped 4 bases from V and 5 bases from J, with 25 bases between. Germline V gene sequence: CDR1 SGDLS, CDR2 YYNGEE. The CDR3 sequence is CASSPSQGGRDYNNEQFF. Written as DNA, the CDR3 is TGTGCCAGCAGCCCGTCACAGGGGGGGAGGGATTACAACAATGAGCAGTTCTTC.

This rearrangement joins TRBV11-2 to TRBJ2-2; the D gene is possibly TRBD2 (5 bases). The germline V and J ends were trimmed by 0 bases and 4 bases, with 9 bases remaining between them. Germline-derived CDR1 and CDR2 are SGHAT and FQNNGV. This CDR3 is built from 15 residues. CDR3 sequence reads: CASSLDRGSTGELFF. The CDR3 coding sequence is TGTGCCAGCAGCTTAGATCGGGGATCCACCGGGGAGCTGTTTTTT.

This clone occurred once. CDR3: CASSSPGQAYEQYV. CDR3 sequence (DNA): TGTGCCAGCAGTTCGCCGGGACAGGCCTACGAGCAGTACGTC. V gene TRBV28 combines with J gene TRBJ2-7, with 8 nucleotides matching TRBD1. The CDR3 runs to 14 residues. Germline trimming cut 4 bases from V and 2 bases from J; bases unmatched to any gene: 4. Germline CDR1 is MDHEN and CDR2 is SYDVKM.

This clone was counted a few times. The genes are TRBV5-1 and TRBJ2-1, with 9 positions matching TRBD2. J was trimmed by 5 bases and V by 0 bases; bases with no gene match: 6. The CDR3 is made up of 16 amino acids. Germline-derived CDR1 and CDR2 are SGHRS and YFSETQ. CDR3 DNA sequence: TGCGCCAGCAGCTTGGCTGGACTAGCGATTAACAATGAGCAGTTCTTC. Translated, it gives CASSLAGLAINNEQFF. The entire variable domain, with the rest obtained from reference TRBV5-1 and TRBJ2-1, is as follows: KAGVTQTPRYLIKTRGQQVTLSCSPISGHRSVSWYQQTPGQGLQFLFEYFSETQRNKGNFPGRFSGRQFSNSRSEMNVSTLELGDSALYLCASSLAGLAINNEQFFGPGTRLTVL.